The 25 T cell receptor beta chains listed next were all sequenced from one sample in a study of T cells in tumors after PD-1 blockade. Only in-frame clones appear in the TCRdb table, and some are missing; sequencing was by immunoSEQ multiplex PCR. Among some 48,000 clones, nearly 80% were seen once, and the ten largest hold over 15%. Sequenced material: PBMCs, taken before anti-PD-1 treatment. The source is a human donor with basal cell carcinoma.

This clone has only a few counts. V gene TRBV4-1 combines with J gene TRBJ2-1, with TRBD2 matching over 10 bases. Germline V CDR1 and CDR2: MGHRA, YSYEKL. The V segment lost 3 bases and the J segment 4 bases; nucleotides outside the gene matches: 6. CDR3 length: 16 amino acids. CDR3 nucleotides: TGCGCCAGCAGCCAGGAACTAGCGGGATTGTACAATGAGCAGTTCTTC. It is translated as CASSQELAGLYNEQFF.

Remarks on this clone: A junction boundary mismatches the germline segment, possibly from a read error. This chain links TRBV5-4 with TRBJ2-3, with D possibly TRBD1 on 5 matching bases. Looked up from germline, CDR1 is SGHNT and CDR2 is YYREEE (reference sequence). This CDR3 is built from 9 residues. The CDR3 DNA reads as TGTGCCAGCACTGATAACAGGAATTTT. Translating gives CASTDNRNF.

The table lists this clone with a count of one. The chain couples TRBV5-4 to TRBJ1-2; D unresolved. CDR1 and CDR2 from the germline V gene are SGHNT and YYREEE (reference sequence). The ends were cut back, 0 bases at V and 0 bases at J, with 15 bases in the middle. The CDR3 runs to 17 residues. The CDR3: CASSLDGDDPTNYGYTF. CDR3 coding DNA: TGTGCCAGCAGCTTGGACGGGGATGATCCAACTAACTATGGCTACACCTTC. Full variable domain (missing parts from reference TRBV5-4 and TRBJ1-2): ETGVTQSPTHLIKTRGQQVTLRCSSQSGHNTVSWYQQALGQGPQFIFQYYREEENGRGNFPPRFSGLQFPNYSSELNVNALELDDSALYLCASSLDGDDPTNYGYTFGSGTRLTVV.

The rearrangement joins TRBV28 to TRBJ1-2; D remains ambiguous. Trimming removed 7 bases from V and 5 bases from J, with 8 bases in between. The CDR3 length is 11 residues. Germline V CDR1 and CDR2: MDHEN, SYDVKM. In DNA form, the CDR3 reads TGTGCCAGCATCGGAAGGTATGGCTACACCTTC. Translation: CASIGRYGYTF.

This clone occurred a few times. The chain recombines TRBV28 with TRBJ2-7; no definite D call. The germline CDR1 and CDR2 sequences are MDHEN and SYDVKM. V lost 3 bases and J lost 4, with 7 bases in between. The CDR3 loop spans 12 amino acids. CDR3 in amino acids: CASSLRFYEQYF. The CDR3 DNA reads as TGTGCCAGCAGTTTGAGGTTTTACGAGCAGTACTTC.

The rearrangement links TRBV5-1 to TRBJ2-7; 11 bases are shared with TRBD1. J lost 7 bases, V lost 3 bases, and 9 bases had no gene match. The germline CDR1 and CDR2 sequences are SGHRS and YFSETQ. The CDR3 runs to 15 residues. The CDR3 reads CASSSRTGGKEEQYF. CDR3 coding DNA: TGCGCCAGCAGCTCCCGGACAGGGGGCAAGGAAGAGCAGTACTTC. Supplemented by reference TRBV5-1 and TRBJ2-7, the full variable domain reads KAGVTQTPRYLIKTRGQQVTLSCSPISGHRSVSWYQQTPGQGLQFLFEYFSETQRNKGNFPGRFSGRQFSNSRSEMNVSTLELGDSALYLCASSSRTGGKEEQYFGPGTRLTVT.

The chain recombines TRBV2 with TRBJ1-5; weak D call: TRBD1 (6 bases). This CDR3 is 16 amino acids long. V dropped 7 bases and J dropped 7 bases, with 23 bases sitting between them. Germline V CDR1 and CDR2: SNHLY, FYNNEI. CDR3 residues: CASTQAPQGQGQPQHF. The CDR3 nucleotides are TGTGCCAGCACCCAAGCCCCCCAGGGGCAGGGGCAGCCCCAGCATTTT.

This chain connects TRBV5-6 to TRBJ2-7; D tentatively fits TRBD1 or TRBD2 (5 bases each). Germline CDR1 reads SGHDT; CDR2 reads YYEEEE. The CDR3 runs 15 residues. The V and J ends lost 5 bases and 2 bases respectively, with 17 bases between them. The CDR3 protein is CASSFRGPGTYEQYF. The CDR3, as DNA: TGTGCCAGCAGTTTCCGGGGTCCAGGGACCTACGAGCAGTACTTC.

The chain joins TRBV28 to TRBJ2-1; 16 bases are shared with TRBD2. This CDR3 spans 17 amino acids. V lost 7 bases, J lost 5 bases, and 8 bases stayed unmatched. Germline-derived CDR1 and CDR2 are MDHEN and SYDVKM. The CDR3 reads CASTIGGLAGGDNEQFF. CDR3 bases: TGTGCCAGCACCATAGGGGGACTAGCGGGAGGGGACAATGAGCAGTTCTTC.

Note on this clone: This may arise from a read error, as a much more abundant clone is one base away. The chain is built from TRBV5-5 and TRBJ1-1; D is unclear. From germline, CDR1 is SGHKS and CDR2 YYEKEE (reference sequence). The CDR3 has 15 amino acids. Written as DNA, the CDR3 is TGTGCCAACAGCTCGCACACGGGGTGGGACACTGAAGCTTTCTTT. Encoded protein: CANSSHTGWDTEAFF.

The chain carries TRBV5-1 and TRBJ1-1; weak D call: TRBD1 (6 bases). Germline CDR1 and CDR2: SGHRS and YFSETQ. Trimming left V 4 bases short and J 4 bases short, with 11 bases between. The CDR3 loop spans 13 amino acids. CDR3 sequence: CASSVQGGTEAFF. The CDR3 DNA reads as TGCGCCAGCAGCGTCCAAGGGGGCACTGAAGCTTTCTTT.

J is TRBJ2-7 and V is TRBV5-1; D is unclear. Germline V gene data show CDR1 as SGHRS and CDR2 as YFSETQ. Trimming removed 0 bases from V and 1 base from J, with 8 bases in between. This CDR3 comprises 14 residues. The CDR3 bases are TGCGCCAGCAGCTTGGGTGGCAGTTCCTACGAGCAGTACTTC. Its translation: CASSLGGSSYEQYF.

V usage is TRBV3-1 (or the pseudogene TRBV3-2) and J usage is TRBJ1-6; D gene uncertain. This CDR3 has 13 amino acids. Germline V gives CDR1 LGHDT, CDR2 YNNKEL (reference sequence). Trimming removed 4 bases at V and 14 bases at J, with 15 bases between. The CDR3 region is CASSLRGQDTLHF. CDR3 nucleotides: TGTGCCAGCAGCCTCCGAGGGCAAGACACCCTCCACTTT.

The J gene is TRBJ1-2, the V gene TRBV10-3; D call uncertain. This CDR3 comprises 13 residues. Between the trimmed V and J ends, which lost 2 bases and 6 bases, there was a span of 10 bases. The germline V gene has CDR1 ENHRY and CDR2 SYGVKD. Here the CDR3 reads CAISEVRLDGYTF. CDR3 nucleotide sequence: TGTGCCATCAGTGAGGTCAGGCTCGATGGCTACACCTTC.

The rearrangement joins TRBV6-2 or TRBV6-3 to TRBJ2-3; the match to TRBD2 covers 10 bases. Trimming took 4 bases from V and 5 from J; bases not matched to a gene: 12. This CDR3 is built from 17 residues. Germline V CDR1 and CDR2: MNHEY, SVGEGT. The CDR3 DNA reads as TGTGCCAGCAGTTTCCCTACTAGCGGGGTTACGAGAGATACGCAGTATTTT. Residues: CASSFPTSGVTRDTQYF.

This clone was seen more than once but under ten times. This sequence joins TRBV2 and TRBJ2-7, with unresolved D. Germline CDR1 is SNHLY and CDR2 is FYNNEI. V was pared by 6 bases and J by 2 bases, with 14 bases between. The CDR3 has 14 amino acids. The CDR3 loop reads CASRVERRTYEQYF. In DNA form, the CDR3 reads TGTGCCAGCAGAGTGGAAAGGCGGACCTACGAGCAGTACTTC.

J is TRBJ1-3 and V is TRBV3-1 (or the pseudogene TRBV3-2); 9 bases line up with TRBD1. Germline lookup yields CDR1 LGHDT and CDR2 YNNKEL (reference sequence). The CDR3 runs to 15 residues. V lost 3 bases and J lost 2; bases outside the gene matches: 2. The CDR3 sequence is CASSQRTGAGNTIYF. The CDR3 DNA reads TGTGCCAGCAGCCAGCGGACAGGGGCTGGAAACACCATATATTTT.

V usage is TRBV4-2 and J usage is TRBJ1-1; the D is unclear. This CDR3 spans 16 amino acids. Germline CDR1 and CDR2: LGHNA and YNFKEQ. V was clipped by 1 base and J by 0 bases, with 12 bases between them. This chain's CDR3 is CASSQVPKALNTEAFF. CDR3 DNA: TGTGCCAGCAGCCAAGTACCAAAAGCTTTGAACACTGAAGCTTTCTTT.

CDR3 protein: CASSGQGERDTQYF. The CDR3 DNA is TGTGCCAGCAGCGGACAGGGAGAACGGGATACGCAGTATTTT. This sequence joins TRBV9 and TRBJ2-3; 7 nucleotides match TRBD1. CDR3 length equals 14 residues. Germline CDR1 reads SGDLS; CDR2 reads YYNGEE. Unmatched junction bases numbered 7, after V lost 3 bases and J lost 6 bases.

Ten or more counts support this clone. The chain carries TRBV28 and TRBJ1-2, with TRBD1 matching over 7 bases. Germline CDR1 MDHEN, CDR2 SYDVKM. The ends lost 11 bases at V and 4 bases at J; junction bases unmatched: 4. The CDR3 has 11 amino acids. The CDR3, as DNA: TGTGCCGCCTACAGGGGCTATGGCTACACCTTC. Translation: CAAYRGYGYTF.

The chain carries TRBV28 and TRBJ2-2; a possible D gene is TRBD1 (6 bases). This CDR3 region has 16 residues. CDR1 and CDR2 (germline): MDHEN, SYDVKM. V lost 4 bases and J 7 bases, leaving 19 bases between the germline ends. This chain's CDR3 is CASSSPESGERGELFF. The CDR3 region has the DNA TGTGCCAGCAGTTCCCCCGAATCAGGGGAACGCGGGGAGCTGTTTTTT.

The rearrangement links TRBV19 to TRBJ1-6; 7 bases match TRBD1. The CDR3 is 16 amino acids. V was pared by 3 bases and J by 7 bases, with 9 bases of the junction left unmatched. Germline CDR1 is LNHDA and CDR2 is SQIVND (reference sequence). Here the CDR3 reads CASSIGYRGGNSPLHF. As DNA, the CDR3 is TGTGCCAGTAGTATTGGGTACAGGGGCGGGAATTCACCCCTCCACTTT.

This chain uses TRBV5-1 with TRBJ2-7; 12 nucleotides line up with TRBD1. J was trimmed by 3 bases and V by 1 base; bases with no gene match: 14. Germline values: CDR1 SGHRS, CDR2 YFSETQ. This CDR3 is built from 19 residues. CDR3 nucleotides: TGCGCCAGCAGCTTGCACACCCGGGACAGGGGGCAAATCGGCTACGAGCAGTACTTC. It is translated as CASSLHTRDRGQIGYEQYF.

The chain joins TRBV5-1 to TRBJ2-5; 8 nucleotides line up with TRBD1. CDR1 and CDR2 (germline): SGHRS, YFSETQ. The CDR3 is 14 amino acids. Trimming removed 1 base from V and 5 bases from J; junction bases left unmatched: 4. The DNA for the CDR3 is TGCGCCAGCAGCTTGACAGGGGGTAGTGAGACCCAGTACTTC. It yields the protein CASSLTGGSETQYF.

The V call is TRBV7-2, the J call TRBJ2-1; TRBD2 matches at 7 bases. The V and J ends lost 1 base and 4 bases, in that order; junction bases with no gene match: 7. Germline assignment: CDR1 SGHTA and CDR2 FQGNSA. The CDR3 runs to 16 residues. The CDR3 region has the DNA TGTGCCAGCAGCTTAGTGAGCACGGGAGGTTACAATGAGCAGTTCTTC. This encodes CASSLVSTGGYNEQFF.